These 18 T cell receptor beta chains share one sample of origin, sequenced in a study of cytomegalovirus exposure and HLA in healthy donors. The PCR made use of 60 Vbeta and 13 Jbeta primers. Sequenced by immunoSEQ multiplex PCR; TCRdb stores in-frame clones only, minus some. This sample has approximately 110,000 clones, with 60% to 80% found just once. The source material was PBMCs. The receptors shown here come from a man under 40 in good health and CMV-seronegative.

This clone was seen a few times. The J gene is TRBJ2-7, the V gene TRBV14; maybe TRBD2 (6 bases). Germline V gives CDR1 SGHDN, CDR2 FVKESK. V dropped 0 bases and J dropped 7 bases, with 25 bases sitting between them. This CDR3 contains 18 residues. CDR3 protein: CASSQDGRFGDPMREQYF. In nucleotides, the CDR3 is TGTGCCAGCAGCCAAGACGGGAGATTCGGAGACCCGATGAGGGAGCAGTACTTC. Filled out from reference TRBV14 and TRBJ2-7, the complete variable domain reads EAGVTQFPSHSVIEKGQTVTLRCDPISGHDNLYWYRRVMGKEIKFLLHFVKESKQDESGMPNNRFLAERTGGTYSTLKVQPAELEDSGVYFCASSQDGRFGDPMREQYFGPGTRLTVT.

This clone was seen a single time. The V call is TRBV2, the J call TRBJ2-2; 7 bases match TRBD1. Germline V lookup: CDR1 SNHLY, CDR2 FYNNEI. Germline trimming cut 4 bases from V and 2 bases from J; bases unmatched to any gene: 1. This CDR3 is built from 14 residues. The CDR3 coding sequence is TGTGCCAGCAGTGGGGACAGCAACACCGGGGAGCTGTTTTTT. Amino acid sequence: CASSGDSNTGELFF.

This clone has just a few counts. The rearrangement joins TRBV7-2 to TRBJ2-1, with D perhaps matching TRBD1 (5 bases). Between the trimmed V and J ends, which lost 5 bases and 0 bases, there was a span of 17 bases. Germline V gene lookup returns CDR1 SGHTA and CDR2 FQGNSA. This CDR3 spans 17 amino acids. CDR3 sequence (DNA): TGTGCCAGCAGCACCTTTCCTAGGGGTAGCTCCTACAATGAGCAGTTCTTC. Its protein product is CASSTFPRGSSYNEQFF.

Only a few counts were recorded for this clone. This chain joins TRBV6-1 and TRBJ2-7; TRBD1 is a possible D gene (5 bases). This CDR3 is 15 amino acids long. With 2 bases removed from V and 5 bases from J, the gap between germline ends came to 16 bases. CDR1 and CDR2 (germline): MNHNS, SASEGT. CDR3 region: CASSERAGFAHEQYF. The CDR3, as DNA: TGTGCCAGCAGTGAAAGGGCAGGGTTTGCCCACGAGCAGTACTTC.

This CDR3 reads CASSLEGQGVEAFF. The CDR3 DNA reads TGTGCCAGCAGCTTGGAGGGACAGGGGGTTGAAGCTTTCTTT. This chain uses TRBV5-5 with TRBJ1-1; TRBD1 aligns across 11 bases. J lost 7 bases, V lost 0 bases, and 2 bases had no gene match. The germline V gene has CDR1 SGHKS and CDR2 YYEKEE (reference sequence). The CDR3 consists of 14 residues.

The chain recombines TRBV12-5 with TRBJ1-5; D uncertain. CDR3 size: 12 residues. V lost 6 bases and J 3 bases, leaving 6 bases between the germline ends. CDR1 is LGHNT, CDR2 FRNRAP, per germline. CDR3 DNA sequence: TGTGCTAGTGGCCCCAACAATCAGCCCCAGCATTTT. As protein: CASGPNNQPQHF.

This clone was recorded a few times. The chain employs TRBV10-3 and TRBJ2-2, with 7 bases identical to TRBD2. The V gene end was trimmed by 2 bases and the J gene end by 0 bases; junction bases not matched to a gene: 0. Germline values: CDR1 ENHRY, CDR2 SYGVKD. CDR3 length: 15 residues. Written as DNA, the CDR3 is TGTGCCATCAGTGAGGGACTAGCGAACACCGGGGAGCTGTTTTTT. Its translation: CAISEGLANTGELFF.

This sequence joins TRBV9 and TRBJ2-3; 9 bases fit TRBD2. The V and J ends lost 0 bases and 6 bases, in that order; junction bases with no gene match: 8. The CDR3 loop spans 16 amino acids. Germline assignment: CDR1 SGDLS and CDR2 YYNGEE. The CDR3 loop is CASSVDGSGSGDTQYF. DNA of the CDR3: TGTGCCAGCAGCGTAGACGGTAGCGGGAGCGGTGATACGCAGTATTTT.

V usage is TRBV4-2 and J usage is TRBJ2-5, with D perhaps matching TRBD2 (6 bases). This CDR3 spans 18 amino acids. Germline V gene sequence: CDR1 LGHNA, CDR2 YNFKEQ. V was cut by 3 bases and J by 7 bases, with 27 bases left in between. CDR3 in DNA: TGTGCCAGCAGCCACTCGAGGGGACTTGGGGACTCCAGTAGGACCCAGTACTTC. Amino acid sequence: CASSHSRGLGDSSRTQYF.

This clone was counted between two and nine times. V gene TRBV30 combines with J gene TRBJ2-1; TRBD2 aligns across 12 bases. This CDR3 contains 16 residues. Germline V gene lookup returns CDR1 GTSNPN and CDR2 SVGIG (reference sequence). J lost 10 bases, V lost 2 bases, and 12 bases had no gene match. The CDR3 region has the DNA TGTGCCTGGAGTTGGGATCTAGCGGGAGGGTTAGCAGAGCAGTTCTTC. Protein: CAWSWDLAGGLAEQFF.

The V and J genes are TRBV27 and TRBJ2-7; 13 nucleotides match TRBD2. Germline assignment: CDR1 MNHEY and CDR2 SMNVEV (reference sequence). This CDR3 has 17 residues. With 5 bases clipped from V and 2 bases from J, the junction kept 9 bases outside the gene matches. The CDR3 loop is CASSRRPLAGGPYEQYF. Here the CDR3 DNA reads TGTGCCAGCAGTCGCCGTCCACTAGCGGGAGGGCCCTACGAGCAGTACTTC.

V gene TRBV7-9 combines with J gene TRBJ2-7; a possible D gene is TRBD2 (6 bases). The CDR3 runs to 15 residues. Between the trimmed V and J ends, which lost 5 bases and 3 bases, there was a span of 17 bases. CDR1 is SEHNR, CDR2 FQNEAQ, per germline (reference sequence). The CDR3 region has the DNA TGTGCCAGCAGCCACCGGGGGACGATGTACTACGAGCAGTACTTC. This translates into CASSHRGTMYYEQYF.

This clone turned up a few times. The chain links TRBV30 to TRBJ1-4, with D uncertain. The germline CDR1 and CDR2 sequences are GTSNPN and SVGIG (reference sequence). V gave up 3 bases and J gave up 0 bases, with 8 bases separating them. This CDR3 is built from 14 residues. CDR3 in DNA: TGTGCCTGGAGCTTAGTTGCAACTAATGAAAAACTGTTTTTT. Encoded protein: CAWSLVATNEKLFF.

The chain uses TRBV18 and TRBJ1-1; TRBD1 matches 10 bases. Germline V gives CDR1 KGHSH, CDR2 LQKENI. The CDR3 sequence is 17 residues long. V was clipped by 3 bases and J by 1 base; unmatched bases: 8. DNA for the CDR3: TGTGCCAGCTCACCGAGGGCCGGGACAGGGGAGAACACTGAAGCTTTCTTT. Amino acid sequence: CASSPRAGTGENTEAFF. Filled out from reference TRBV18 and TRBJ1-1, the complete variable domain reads NAGVMQNPRHLVRRRGQEARLRCSPMKGHSHVYWYRQLPEEGLKFMVYLQKENIIDESGMPKERFSAEFPKEGPSILRIQQVVRGDSAAYFCASSPRAGTGENTEAFFGQGTRLTVV.

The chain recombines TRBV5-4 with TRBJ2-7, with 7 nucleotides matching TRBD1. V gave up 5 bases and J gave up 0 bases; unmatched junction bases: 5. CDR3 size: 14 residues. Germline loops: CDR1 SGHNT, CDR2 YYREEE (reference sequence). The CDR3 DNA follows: TGTGCCAGCAGTACGGACAGGAGCTCCTACGAGCAGTACTTC. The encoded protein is CASSTDRSSYEQYF.

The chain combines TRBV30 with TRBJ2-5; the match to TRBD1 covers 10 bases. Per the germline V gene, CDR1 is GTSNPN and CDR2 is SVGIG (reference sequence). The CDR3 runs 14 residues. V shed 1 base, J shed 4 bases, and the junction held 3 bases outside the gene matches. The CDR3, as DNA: TGTGCCTGGAGTGAGGACAGGGGGATAGAGACCCAGTACTTC. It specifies CAWSEDRGIETQYF.

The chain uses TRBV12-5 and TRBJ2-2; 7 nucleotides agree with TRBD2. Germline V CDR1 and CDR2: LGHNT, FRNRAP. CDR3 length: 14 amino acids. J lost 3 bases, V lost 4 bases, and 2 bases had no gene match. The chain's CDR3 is CASGYLADTGELFF. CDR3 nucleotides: TGTGCTAGTGGTTACCTAGCGGACACCGGGGAGCTGTTTTTT.

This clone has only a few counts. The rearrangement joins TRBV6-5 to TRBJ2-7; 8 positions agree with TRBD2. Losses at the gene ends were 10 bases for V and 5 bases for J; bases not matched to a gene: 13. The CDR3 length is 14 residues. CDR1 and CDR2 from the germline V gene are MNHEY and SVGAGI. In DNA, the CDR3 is TGTGCCATCATGGCCAGGGCAGCGGGAGACGAGCAGTACTTC. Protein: CAIMARAAGDEQYF.